The clone carrying this T cell receptor (beta chain) was detected only a few times. Antigen specificity is unknown. RNA extraction was followed by reverse transcription into cDNA, which acted as the sequencing template. Clones were sequenced by immunoSEQ multiplex PCR, and TCRdb holds only the in-frame ones, with some missing. The data hold over 150,000 clones, with about 48% observed a single time. The data were taken from a study of CD8+ T cells in alopecia areata. Study-level background: Treatment of the treated patients consisted of oral tofacitinib, 5 to 10 mg twice daily. Tofacitinib therapy lasting 6 to 18 months was followed by 6 months off drug. Points from the study as a whole: Higher clonality than in normal scalp was seen in lesional scalp, especially alopecia totalis/universalis.

The V and J ends lost 5 bases and 5 bases, in that order; junction bases with no gene match: 10. CDR3 length: 15 residues. In germline, CDR1 is GTSNPN, CDR2 SVGIG (reference sequence). Treatment reported: oral pan-JAK inhibitor, 5-10 mg twice daily. Lesional scalp punch biopsies and peripheral blood were collected from alopecia areata patients. The source material was CD8+ T cells sorted from blood, sampled at week 24, from a patient treated with tofacitinib. The receptor was derived from a human donor with alopecia areata. The genes are TRBV30 and TRBJ2-2, with 8 bases identical to TRBD1. CDR3 sequence: CAWDTGGGRTGELFF. The CDR3 region has the DNA TGTGCCTGGGATACAGGGGGTGGACGTACCGGGGAGCTGTTTTTT.